This TCR beta chain came from a study of vaccination and CD4 T cells after COVID-19. CDR1 and CDR2 (germline): KGHDR, SFDVKD. Deletions cut 7 bases from V and 4 bases from J, with 9 bases between. The CDR3 covers 13 residues. Described treatment: approximately 9-day PBMC culture with coronavirus spike peptide pools or control peptides (ViraFEST assay). Half the growth medium was swapped for new IL-2 medium on days 3 and 7. Notes on this clonotype: Its antigen is as yet unknown.

An Oncomine TCR Beta short-read assay was used to sequence the DNA from cultured CD4+ T cells. Extraction of genomic DNA was performed on cultured CD4+ T cells. TCRdb recomputed calls from the PCR reads with MiXCR, one row per CDR3 protein. Among over 10,000 distinct CDR3 sequences listed, roughly 61% were seen once. The source is a human donor who had recovered from COVID-19. The specimen sequenced was CD4+ T cells from blood, cultured in vitro. The V gene is TRBV24-1, the J gene TRBJ2-2; no definite D call. The CDR3 reads CATREGATGELFF. Written as DNA, the CDR3 is TGTGCCACCAGGGAAGGAGCCACCGGGGAGCTGTTTTTT.